This T cell receptor (beta chain) was found in a study of T cells after posttransplantation cyclophosphamide. General observations from the study: Donor-recipient repertoire similarity was low at 1-2 months, rising over year one. TRB clonality was highly associated with recipient CMV seropositivity and reactivation. Skin or GI-infiltrating T cells shared few TRB sequences with blood.

Profiling relied on immunoSEQ multiplex PCR, and the TCRdb table lists in-frame clones only, not all of them. The table lists about 39,000 clones, with no singletons. The sample holds many counts of this clone. Its antigen is as yet unknown. This CDR3 region has 16 residues. The V gene's germline CDR1 is MGHRA and CDR2 YSYEKL. The trim removed 1 base at V and 6 bases at J, leaving 6 bases unmatched. On the day of bone marrow donation, the related graft donor provided peripheral blood. The TCR sequence derives from a woman aged 50 to 60 in good health and a related stem cell transplant donor. The J gene is TRBJ2-1, the V gene TRBV4-1; 10 positions agree with TRBD2. The source material was PBMCs. CDR3 nucleotide sequence: TGCGCCAGCAGCCAAGCCCCAGCGGGGGGGCTCAATGAGCAGTTCTTC. Amino acids: CASSQAPAGGLNEQFF.